The clone carrying this T cell receptor (beta chain) showed up just a few times. No antigen is known for it. Each CDR3 protein gets one entry after TCRdb re-called the 5' RACE reads with MiXCR. The table includes hundreds of thousands of distinct CDR3 sequences, roughly 17% detected once. This sample was taken from a study of T-cell memory formation after mild COVID-19. Findings and limits, study-wide: While clones contracting from day 15 to 85 were balanced between CD4 and CD8, later expanders leaned CD4+. There was no confirmation that second-wave clones peaking on day 37 were SARS-CoV-2 specific.

CDR3 length: 12 amino acids. Trimming removed 6 bases from V and 2 bases from J, with 10 bases in between. Germline lookup yields CDR1 SQVTM and CDR2 ANQGSEA. The sequenced sample consisted of PBMCs or a T cell subset sorted from them (not recorded which). The chain has TRBV29-1 and TRBJ2-5; D may match TRBD1 or TRBD2 (5 bases each). The sequence came from an adult woman who had mild COVID-19 (a few samples of this study predate the infection). Cell type and time point are not known. CDR3 sequence: CSVGTQQETQYF. DNA of the CDR3: TGCAGCGTCGGGACGCAGCAAGAGACCCAGTACTTC.